These T cell receptor beta chains were read from a single sample in a study of cytomegalovirus exposure and HLA in healthy donors. Clones were sequenced by immunoSEQ multiplex PCR, and TCRdb holds only the in-frame ones, with some missing. The table records some 42,000 clones, around 50% of them present only once. The sample taken for sequencing was PBMCs. The receptors shown here come from a human donor in good health. The CDR3 runs from the conserved cysteine through the conserved F or W. Each record gives: clone size, V gene, J gene, D gene, CDR3 length, CDR3 DNA, CDR3 protein. The D gene is left open where the match is weak. Where a row states a size, it is once, few, many or the class of an expanded clone; other rows omit it.

>-|TRBV30|TRBJ2-1|TRBD1|14
TGTGCCTTGAACTACCTAACAGGGGGCGGCGAGCAGTTCTTC
CALNYLTGGGEQFF
>few|TRBV7-6|TRBJ1-4|-|15
TGTGCCAGCAGCTTAGGGGGCAGTAATAATGAAAAACTGTTTTTT
CASSLGGSNNEKLFF
>-|TRBV7-6|TRBJ2-7|-|15
TGTGCCAGCAGACTACAACCGGGAAAAAACTACGAGCAGTACTTC
CASRLQPGKNYEQYF
>-|TRBV14|TRBJ1-4|TRBD1|17
TGTGCCAGCAGCCTCCGACAGGGCAGGTCCACTAATGAAAAACTGTTTTTT
CASSLRQGRSTNEKLFF
>-|TRBV27|TRBJ1-2|-|13
TGTGCCAGCAGTTCCAGGGCAGGCTATGGCTACACCTTC
CASSSRAGYGYTF
>-|TRBV4-2|TRBJ2-6|TRBD1|16
TGTGCCAGCAGCCAAGGCCAGGGGGCGCAGGCCAACGTCCTGACTTTC
CASSQGQGAQANVLTF
>-|TRBV29-1|TRBJ2-1|TRBD2|16
TGCAGCGTTGAAGGTCTTCCAAGCGGGACCTACAATGAGCAGTTCTTC
CSVEGLPSGTYNEQFF
>-|TRBV4-2|TRBJ2-3|TRBD2|17
TGTGCCAGCAGCTGGGGGGGTGGGAGGGCCTTCACAGATACGCAGTATTTT
CASSWGGGRAFTDTQYF
>-|TRBV29-1|TRBJ2-1|TRBD2|14
TGCAGCCTGGGGGGTAGCGGGGGGAGGAATGAGCAGTTCTTC
CSLGGSGGRNEQFF
>-|TRBV6-5|TRBJ2-3|-|16
TGTGCCAGCAGTTATGCGGTAGGGGTAAGCACAGATACGCAGTATTTT
CASSYAVGVSTDTQYF
>few|TRBV4-1|TRBJ1-1|-|13
TGCGCCAGCAGCCCAACAGGGAACACTGAAGCTTTCTTT
CASSPTGNTEAFF
>few|TRBV9|TRBJ1-4|-|16
TGTGCCAGCAGCGTCGGGGACTTTAAGGCTAATGAAAAACTGTTTTTT
CASSVGDFKANEKLFF
>-|TRBV5-1|TRBJ1-6|-|14
TGCGCCAGCAGCTTGGACAGTTTGGGTTCACCCCTCCACTTT
CASSLDSLGSPLHF
>-|TRBV4-3|TRBJ1-6|-|16
TGCGCCAGCAGCCAAGACACTTTGAGAGGCAATTCACCCCTCCACTTT
CASSQDTLRGNSPLHF
>few|TRBV28|TRBJ2-3|TRBD2|16
TGTGCCAGCAGTTTCCCCCCTAGCGGGGTAACAGATACGCAGTATTTT
CASSFPPSGVTDTQYF
>-|TRBV7-2|TRBJ2-5|TRBD2|16
TGTGCCAGCAGCACTAGCGGGGGGGCCGCTGTAGAGACCCAGTACTTC
CASSTSGGAAVETQYF
>-|TRBV7-9|TRBJ2-3|TRBD1|15
TGTGCCAGCAGAGCCACAGGGGGAATCACAGATACGCAGTATTTT
CASRATGGITDTQYF
>-|TRBV14|TRBJ2-5|TRBD2|18
TGTGCCAGCAGCCACTCCCCTCTCGCAGCGGGAGGGGGGGAGACCCAGTACTTC
CASSHSPLAAGGGETQYF
>few|TRBV6-5|TRBJ1-6|-|13
TGTGCCAGCATGTCGGGGTCCGGCTCACCCCTCCACTTT
CASMSGSGSPLHF
>few|TRBV14|TRBJ2-7|TRBD2|14
TGTGCCAGCAGCCAAGCGTACGGGAGGAGCGAGCAGTACTTC
CASSQAYGRSEQYF
>-|TRBV28|TRBJ2-7|-|12
TGTGCCAGCCGGGACAAGATCTACGAGCAGTACTTC
CASRDKIYEQYF
>-|TRBV5-1|TRBJ1-2|TRBD1|14
TGCGCCAGCCGAGACCTGACAGGGACCTATGGCTACACCTTC
CASRDLTGTYGYTF
>-|TRBV6-6|TRBJ1-3|-|14
TGTGCCAGCACGTACGGTAGCTCTGGAAACACCATATATTTT
CASTYGSSGNTIYF
>few|TRBV19|TRBJ1-5|-|14
TGTGCCGGTGGAAACGGGGTTATTTATCAGCCCCAGCATTTT
CAGGNGVIYQPQHF
>few|TRBV5-1|TRBJ2-7|TRBD1|14
TGCGCCAGCAGCCTCGTGGGGACAGGGGACGAGCAGTACTTC
CASSLVGTGDEQYF
>few|TRBV29-1|TRBJ1-2|TRBD1|13
TGCAGCGCCTTGACAGGGGGGAACTATGGCTACACCTTC
CSALTGGNYGYTF
>-|TRBV9|TRBJ2-3|TRBD2|15
TGTGCCAGCAGCCCGCGGGAGGGCGGTACAGATACGCAGTATTTT
CASSPREGGTDTQYF
>-|TRBV7-9|TRBJ2-1|-|13
TGTGCCAGCAGCTTAAGGGGCGATAATGAGCAGTTCTTC
CASSLRGDNEQFF
>few|TRBV6-5|TRBJ2-7|-|12
TGTGCCAGCAGTTACCCGTCCTACGAGCAGTACTTC
CASSYPSYEQYF
>-|TRBV6-5|TRBJ1-2|TRBD1|13
TGTGCCAGCAGACAGGACAGGGTAGGAGGCTACACCTTC
CASRQDRVGGYTF
>-|TRBV7-9|TRBJ1-2|-|14
TGTGCCAGCAGCTCTAGCTTGGGATCCTATGGCTACACCTTC
CASSSSLGSYGYTF
>-|TRBV7-2|TRBJ2-7|TRBD2|18
TGTGCCAGCAGCTTAGGTTTGCCTAGCGGGACTTCCTCCTACGAGCAGTACTTC
CASSLGLPSGTSSYEQYF
>few|TRBV29-1|TRBJ2-7|-|15
TGCAGCGTTGATCTCGGGGTTGGCGGCACGGGAGAGCAGTACTTC
CSVDLGVGGTGEQYF
>-|TRBV7-2|TRBJ1-1|-|13
TGTGCCAGCAGTTCGATCGGGGGCACTGAAGCTTTCTTT
CASSSIGGTEAFF
>-|TRBV7-2|TRBJ2-7|-|13
TGTGCCAGCAGCTTAGCCGACTACTACGAGCAGTACTTC
CASSLADYYEQYF
>medium-sized|TRBV19|TRBJ2-1|-|16
TGTGCCAGTAGTGCTGATGGGCGGGGGCCCTACAATGAGCAGTTCTTC
CASSADGRGPYNEQFF
>-|TRBV7-3|TRBJ2-6|TRBD1|18
TGTGCCAGCAGCTTACGTGCGACAGGGGGCTCTGGGGCCAACGTCCTGACTTTC
CASSLRATGGSGANVLTF
>few|TRBV7-4|TRBJ1-4|-|13
TGTGCCAGCTGGGGCAGGACGAATGAAAAACTGTTTTTT
CASWGRTNEKLFF
>-|TRBV4-3|TRBJ2-7|TRBD2|16
TGCGCCAGCAGCCAAGTGGGGAGGGGTGGGGCTCGGGAGCAGTACTTC
CASSQVGRGGAREQYF
>few|TRBV7-6|TRBJ2-1|-|16
TGTGCCAGCAGCGCACGATCGGGGAACCCCTCGTATGAGCAGTTCTTC
CASSARSGNPSYEQFF
>few|TRBV7-2|TRBJ1-2|-|13
TGTGCCAGCAGTTCCGGACAGAACTATGGCTACACCTTC
CASSSGQNYGYTF
>-|TRBV4-3|TRBJ1-3|TRBD1|20
TGCGCCAGCAGCCAAGATCGTGGCAGGGGGCATTTTAAGTCTGGAAACACCATATATTTT
CASSQDRGRGHFKSGNTIYF
>-|TRBV28|TRBJ2-1|TRBD1|16
TGTGCCAGCAGTTTTGCGGGACAGGGTGGGTCTAATGAGCAGTTCTTC
CASSFAGQGGSNEQFF
>few|TRBV30|TRBJ2-1|TRBD2|15
TGTGCCTGGAGTAGACTAGCGGGAGTGTACAATGAGCAGTTCTTC
CAWSRLAGVYNEQFF
>-|TRBV2|TRBJ1-5|-|13
TGTGCCAGCAGTTGGGACAAAAATCAGCCCCAGCATTTT
CASSWDKNQPQHF
>-|TRBV6-1|TRBJ1-2|TRBD1|11
TGTGCCAGCGACAGGGGGCATGGCTACACCTTC
CASDRGHGYTF
>-|TRBV7-2|TRBJ2-7|-|13
TGTGCCAGCAGCTTAGAACGGGGGAGGACGGAGTACTTC
CASSLERGRTEYF
>-|TRBV19|TRBJ2-7|TRBD2|14
TGTGCCAGTACCCCGGGAGCGGGAGGGCGGGAGCAGTACTTC
CASTPGAGGREQYF
>few|TRBV7-2|TRBJ2-5|TRBD2|15
TGTGCCAGCAGCTTGAGTCTAGCGGGATTAGAGACCCAGTACTTC
CASSLSLAGLETQYF
>-|TRBV30|TRBJ2-3|-|12
TGTGCCTGGAGTGTACTTGGAGATACGCAGTATTTT
CAWSVLGDTQYF